This record looks at one TCR beta chain sequence and its context. Measured with immunoSEQ multiplex PCR; TCRdb has only the in-frame clones, and not every one. Of 70,000 or so clones in the sample, approximately 73% are singletons; the top ten hold about 15%. There are 14 residues in the CDR3. CDR1 and CDR2 from the germline V gene are KGHSH and LQKENI. The ends were cut back, 5 bases at V and 5 bases at J, with 13 bases in the middle. The sample comes from a study of blood T cell repertoires in COVID-19. Sequenced sample: peripheral blood. V and J are TRBV18 and TRBJ1-5; D is uncertain. The origin of this receptor is a man aged 60-69 years with COVID-19, enrolled during active disease. The CDR3 sequence: CASSSEGLDQPQHF. In nucleotides, the CDR3 is TGTGCCAGCTCATCGGAGGGCCTAGATCAGCCCCAGCATTTT.